This T cell receptor beta chain originates from a study of TIL therapy for anti-PD-1-resistant metastatic lung cancer (TCRdb year 2021). Regarding the research as a whole: Tumors were collected before any PD-1/PD-L1 blockade, after which patients were given nivolumab, and patients who progressed were given lymphodepletion, an infusion of expanded TIL and IL-2. A median age of 54 years (range about 35-75) and a median tumor PD-L1 proportion score of roughly 6% were recorded among enrolled patients. The cohort was predominantly lung adenocarcinoma, with a few EGFR-mutant and two ALK-rearranged tumors, and half of patients were current or former smokers. Across the cohort, whole-exome sequencing showed a median non-synonymous tumor mutation burden of roughly 1.5 mutations per megabase. T cell receptor beta sequencing of tumor and peripheral blood served to follow clonotypes across the tumor, the expanded TIL product, and serial blood samples. Results and caveats for the whole study, not just this receptor: Infused TIL clonotypes partially replaced the baseline peripheral repertoire then decayed over months, with no apparent association between persistence and response. The study protocol defined all tumor marker inferences as exploratory. Generalizability was limited because the cohort was highly selected, with more treatment-naive, never-smoker and oncogene-addicted patients included than is typical.

The intended sense of this specimen's time point label: pre-treatment sample, taken before nivolumab and TIL therapy. Between October 2017 and early 2020, a dual-center phase I trial enrolled adults who had stage 4 NSCLC. The samples were obtained from a phase I trial that was single-arm and open-label and tested tumor-infiltrating lymphocyte therapy combined with nivolumab in advanced non-small cell lung cancer. Blood mononuclear cells from EDTA tubes were separated on a Ficoll gradient and snap-frozen as pellets, and DNA was extracted from the cells using a Qiagen mini-prep kit. A note on this clone: The target of this receptor is not known. Qualities for individual bases were not recorded, and no much larger clone is one base off.

Using bias-controlled multiplex PCR with the immunoSEQ v3 hsTCRB kit, the TCR beta CDR3 regions were amplified from genomic DNA. TCR libraries were sequenced on an Illumina NextSeq 500 to 2 million or so read pairs for survey level or 5-6 million for deep level. The authors' pipeline ran thus. The immunoSEQ Analyzer software assigned V, D and J genes, filtered out non-productive sequences, and reported clonality. Repertoires of infused TIL and blood were compared using productive Simpson clonality and the Morisita overlap index of productive TRB rearrangements. The absolute count of a clonotype in blood was estimated by multiplying the lymphocyte count by the CD3+ fraction and by the productive frequency of the clone. TCRdb provides this immuneACCESS table in a form limited to in-frame rearrangements. Some clones are lacking; in checked studies, under half of them reflect an unresolved V gene, and why the rest are absent is not known. The V and J calls and clone size were taken over from that table, and D and trimming were inferred from the DNA. The sample records tens of thousands of clones, under 75% of which are singletons. Less than 8% of the sample rests with the top ten.

This TCR was sampled from a person aged 25 to 79 with non-small cell lung cancer. Sequenced material: blood, taken at baseline.

Here is the DNA: TGTGCCAGCAGTTACCCCTCGGACAGCCTGAACACTGAAGCTTTCTTT. Translated, it gives CASSYPSDSLNTEAFF. The chain is assembled from TRBV6-6 and TRBJ1-1; matching of 6 bases hints at TRBD1 as the D gene. CDR1 and CDR2, looked up from the germline V gene (reference sequence), are MNHNY and SVGAGI. The CDR3 starts with the cysteine, ends with the phenylalanine, and has 16 residues. Only the CDR3 region is kept as DNA, spanning 48 bases read in frame from base 1. Relative to germline, V is 2 bases shorter and J is 0 bases shorter, with 13 bases between their ends.